This T cell receptor (beta chain) was recorded in a study of T cell responses to AZD1222 COVID-19 vaccine. Overall study findings and caveats: Receipt of two AZD1222 doses was followed by a rise in Spike-specific TCR breadth and depth.

The table came from immunoSEQ multiplex PCR; TCRdb's copy has only in-frame clones and leaves some out. The sample lists under 85,000 clones, roughly nine tenths occurring once. By sample share, this clone is medium-sized. Its antigen remains unknown. Trimming pared 1 base from V and 5 bases from J, leaving 9 bases between. The CDR3 length is 13 residues. The source material was peripheral blood, sampled 28 days after the second AZD1222 dose. The receptor was derived from an adult who received the AZD1222 COVID-19 vaccine. The gene calls are TRBV12-3 or TRBV12-4 and TRBJ2-7; D is perhaps TRBD1 (5 bases). CDR3 residues: CASSLGQGHEQYF. CDR3 in DNA: TGTGCCAGCAGTTTAGGGCAGGGCCACGAGCAGTACTTC.